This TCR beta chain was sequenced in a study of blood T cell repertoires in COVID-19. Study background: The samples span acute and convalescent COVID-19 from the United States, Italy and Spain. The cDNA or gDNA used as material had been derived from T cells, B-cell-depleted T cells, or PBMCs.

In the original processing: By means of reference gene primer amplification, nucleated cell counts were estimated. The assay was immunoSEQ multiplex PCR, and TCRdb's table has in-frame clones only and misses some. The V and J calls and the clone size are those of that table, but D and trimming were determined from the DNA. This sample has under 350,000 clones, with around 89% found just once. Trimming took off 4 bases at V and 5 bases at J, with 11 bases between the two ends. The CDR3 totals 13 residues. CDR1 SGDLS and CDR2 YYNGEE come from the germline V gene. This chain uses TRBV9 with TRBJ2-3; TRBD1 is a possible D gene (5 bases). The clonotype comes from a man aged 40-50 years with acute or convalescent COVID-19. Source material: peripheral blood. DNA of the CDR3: TGTGCCAGCAGCCCAAACCAGGGAGATACGCAGTATTTT. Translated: CASSPNQGDTQYF. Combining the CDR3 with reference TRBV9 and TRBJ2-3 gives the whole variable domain DSGVTQTPKHLITATGQRVTLRCSPRSGDLSVYWYQQSLDQGLQFLIQYYNGEERAKGNILERFSAQQFPDLHSELNLSSLELGDSALYFCASSPNQGDTQYFGPGTRLTVL.